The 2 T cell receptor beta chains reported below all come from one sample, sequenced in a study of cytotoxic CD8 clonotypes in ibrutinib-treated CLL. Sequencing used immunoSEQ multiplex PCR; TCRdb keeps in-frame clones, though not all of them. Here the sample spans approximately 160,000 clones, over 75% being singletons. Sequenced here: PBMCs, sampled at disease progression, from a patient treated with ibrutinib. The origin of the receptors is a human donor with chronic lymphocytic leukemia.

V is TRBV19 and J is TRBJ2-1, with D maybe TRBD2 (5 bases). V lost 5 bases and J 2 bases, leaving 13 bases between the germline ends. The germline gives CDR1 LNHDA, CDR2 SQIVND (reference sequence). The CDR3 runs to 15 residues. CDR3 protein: CASSVLGFPYNEQFF. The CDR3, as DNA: TGTGCCAGTAGTGTACTAGGGTTCCCCTACAATGAGCAGTTCTTC.

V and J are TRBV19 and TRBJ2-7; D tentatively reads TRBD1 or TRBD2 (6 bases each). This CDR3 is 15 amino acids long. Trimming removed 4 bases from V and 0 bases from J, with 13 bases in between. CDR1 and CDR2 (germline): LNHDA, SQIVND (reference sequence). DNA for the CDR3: TGTGCCAGTAGTAGGGGGGCGCGGGACTCCTACGAGCAGTACTTC. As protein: CASSRGARDSYEQYF.